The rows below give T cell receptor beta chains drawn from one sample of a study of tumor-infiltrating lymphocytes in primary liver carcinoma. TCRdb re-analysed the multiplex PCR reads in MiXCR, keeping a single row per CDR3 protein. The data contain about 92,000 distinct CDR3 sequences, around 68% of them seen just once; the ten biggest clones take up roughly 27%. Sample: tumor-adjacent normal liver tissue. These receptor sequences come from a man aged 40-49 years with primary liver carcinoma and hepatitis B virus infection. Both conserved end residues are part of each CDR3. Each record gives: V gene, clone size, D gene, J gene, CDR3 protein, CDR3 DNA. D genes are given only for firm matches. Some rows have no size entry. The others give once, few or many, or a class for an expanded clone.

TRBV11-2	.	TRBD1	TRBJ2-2	CGSSLVRDRVGTGELFF	TGTGGCAGCAGCCTTGTTCGGGACAGGGTCGGCACCGGGGAGCTGTTTTTT
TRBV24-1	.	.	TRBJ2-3	CATSDSAESTDTQYF	TGTGCCACCAGTGATTCGGCGGAAAGCACAGATACGCAGTATTTT
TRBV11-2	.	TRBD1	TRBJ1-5	CASSGTGGNNQSQHF	TGTGCCAGCAGCGGGACAGGGGGGAACAATCAGTCCCAGCATTTT
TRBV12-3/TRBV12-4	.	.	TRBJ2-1	CASILSPNREQFF	TGTGCCAGCATTTTAAGCCCCAACCGGGAGCAGTTCTTC
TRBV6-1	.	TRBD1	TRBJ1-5	CATRTGYNQPQHF	TGTGCCACCCGGACAGGGTACAATCAGCCCCAGCATTTT
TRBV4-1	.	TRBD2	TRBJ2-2	CASSQDRGLEVNTGELFF	TGCGCCAGCAGCCAAGATAGGGGACTAGAGGTAAACACCGGGGAGCTGTTTTTT
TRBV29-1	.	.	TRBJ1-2	CSAEDQRTRASGYTF	TGCAGCGCTGAAGATCAGAGGACAAGGGCATCTGGCTACACCTTC
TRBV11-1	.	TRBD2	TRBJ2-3	CVSSLSPLADMQYF	TGTGTCAGCAGCTTATCTCCCCTAGCGGATATGCAGTATTTT
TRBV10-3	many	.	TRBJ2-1	CAIKEGVQGNEQFF	TGTGCCATCAAGGAGGGAGTCCAGGGAAATGAGCAGTTCTTC
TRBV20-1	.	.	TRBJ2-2	CSALGRNTEELFF	TGCAGTGCTTTGGGGCGGAACACCGAGGAGCTGTTTTTT
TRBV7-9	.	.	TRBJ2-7	CANSSTATYEQYF	TGTGCCAACAGCTCGACAGCGACCTACGAGCAGTACTTC
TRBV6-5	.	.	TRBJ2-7	CASGCRDIGRRGNEQCF	TGTGCCAGTGGTTGCCGGGACATCGGTAGGCGAGGGAACGAGCAGTGCTTC
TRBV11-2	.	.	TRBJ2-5	CASSLRPGDGETQCF	TGTGCCAGCAGCTTAAGGCCCGGAGACGGGGAGACCCAGTGCTTC
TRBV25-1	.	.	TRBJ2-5	CASCVQETQYF	TGTGCCAGCTGTGTCCAAGAGACCCAGTACTTC
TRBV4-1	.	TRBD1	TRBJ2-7	CASSQEQDRRYEQYF	TGCGCCAGCAGCCAAGAACAGGACAGGCGATACGAGCAGTACTTC
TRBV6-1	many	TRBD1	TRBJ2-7	CASTRTGTYEQYF	TGTGCCAGCACCCGGACAGGCACCTACGAGCAGTACTTC
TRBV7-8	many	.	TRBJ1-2	CASSLIGSGYTF	TGTGCCAGCAGCTTGATAGGGAGTGGCTACACCTTC
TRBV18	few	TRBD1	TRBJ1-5	CASSRDSASTPQHF	TGTGCCAGCTCACGGGACAGTGCATCGACGCCCCAGCATTTT
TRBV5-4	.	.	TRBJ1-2	CANSLEGGIYGYTF	TGTGCCAACAGCTTGGAAGGGGGGATCTATGGCTACACCTTC
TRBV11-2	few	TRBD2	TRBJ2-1	CTSSDSGNSYNEQFF	TGTACCAGCAGCGATAGCGGGAACTCCTACAACGAGCAGTTCTTC
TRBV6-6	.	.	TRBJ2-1	CACSFSVNEQFF	TGTGCCTGCAGTTTCTCGGTCAATGAGCAGTTCTTC
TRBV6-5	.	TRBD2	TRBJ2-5	CARGTRTSGRETQYF	TGTGCCAGAGGTACACGGACTAGCGGGAGAGAGACCCAGTACTTC
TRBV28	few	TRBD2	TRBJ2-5	CASSSPAGGATQYF	TGTGCCAGCAGCTCACCCGCGGGGGGAGCGACCCAGTACTTC
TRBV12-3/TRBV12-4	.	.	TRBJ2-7	CASSVSGAPSYEQYF	TGTGCCAGCAGTGTGTCCGGGGCACCTTCCTACGAGCAGTACTTC
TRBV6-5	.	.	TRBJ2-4	CASRARWKSGSQNIQYF	TGTGCCAGCAGAGCGCGATGGAAATCAGGAAGCCAAAACATTCAGTACTTC
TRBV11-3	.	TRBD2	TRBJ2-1	CAISLSGTCGRSEQFF	TGTGCCATCAGCTTATCAGGGACTTGCGGGAGAAGTGAGCAGTTCTTC
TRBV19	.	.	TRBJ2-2	CASVWRVGSGGLFF	TGTGCCAGTGTTTGGAGGGTAGGGTCCGGGGGGCTGTTTTTT
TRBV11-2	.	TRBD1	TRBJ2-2	CASSFPTGMLSGELFF	TGTGCCAGCAGCTTCCCGACAGGGATGCTCTCAGGGGAGCTGTTTTTT
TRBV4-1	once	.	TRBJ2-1	CASCQVMRLVGVDNEQFF	TGCGCCAGCTGCCAAGTAATGAGACTAGTGGGAGTGGACAATGAGCAGTTCTTC
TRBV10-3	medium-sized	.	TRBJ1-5	CAIPDWNSNQPQHF	TGTGCCATTCCCGACTGGAATAGCAATCAGCCCCAGCATTTT
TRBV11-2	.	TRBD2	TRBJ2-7	CASSLVGTSGVKAYEHYF	TGTGCCAGTAGCTTAGTGGGGACTAGCGGAGTCAAAGCCTACGAGCACTACTTC
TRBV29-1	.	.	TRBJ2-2	CSVESLGGELFF	TGCAGTGTTGAATCACTGGGCGGGGAGCTGTTTTTT
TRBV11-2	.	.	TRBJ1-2	CACSLEGNHGCTF	TGTGCCTGCAGCTTAGAGGGGAACCATGGCTGCACCTTC
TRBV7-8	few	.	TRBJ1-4	CASSLGMWGDEKLFF	TGTGCCAGCAGCCTAGGGATGTGGGGAGATGAAAAACTGTTTTTT
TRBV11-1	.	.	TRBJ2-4	CASSFPRTNGTKNIQYF	TGTGCCAGCAGCTTTCCCAGGACTAACGGGACCAAAAACATTCAGTACTTC
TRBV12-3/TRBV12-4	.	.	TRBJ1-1	CASTMHSTGAFF	TGTGCTAGCACGATGCACAGCACTGGAGCTTTCTTT
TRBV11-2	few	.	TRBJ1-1	CASSLPGWGAFF	TGTGCCAGCAGCCTTCCGGGGTGGGGAGCCTTCTTT
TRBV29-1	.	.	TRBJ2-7	CSGLALEEQYF	TGCAGCGGTCTAGCGCTTGAGGAGCAGTACTTC
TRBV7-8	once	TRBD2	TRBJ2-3	CASSLAQAGGPRYTQYF	TGTGCCAGTAGCTTAGCCCAAGCGGGAGGGCCACGTTATACACAGTATTTT
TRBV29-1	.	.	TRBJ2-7	CSVEGTNEQYF	TGCAGCGTTGAGGGGACCAACGAACAGTACTTC
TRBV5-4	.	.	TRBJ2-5	CAGSLSVSLETQYF	TGTGCCGGTAGCTTGAGTGTCAGTTTGGAGACCCAGTACTTC
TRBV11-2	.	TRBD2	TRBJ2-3	CASSPGTIVDTQYF	TGTGCCAGCAGCCCCGGGACTATCGTAGATACGCAGTATTTT